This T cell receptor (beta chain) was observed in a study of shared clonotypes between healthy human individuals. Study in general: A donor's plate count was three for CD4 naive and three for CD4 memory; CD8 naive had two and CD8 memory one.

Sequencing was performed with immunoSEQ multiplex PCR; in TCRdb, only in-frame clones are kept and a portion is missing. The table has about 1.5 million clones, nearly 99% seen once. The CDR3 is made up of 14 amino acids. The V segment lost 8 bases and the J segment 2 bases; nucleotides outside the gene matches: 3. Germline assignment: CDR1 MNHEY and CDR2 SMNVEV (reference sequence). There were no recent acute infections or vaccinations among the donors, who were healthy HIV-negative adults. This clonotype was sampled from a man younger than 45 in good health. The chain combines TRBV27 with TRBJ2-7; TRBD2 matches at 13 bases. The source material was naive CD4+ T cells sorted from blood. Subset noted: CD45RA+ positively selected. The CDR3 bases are TGTGCCAGCGCTACTAGCGGGAGGGCCTACGAGCAGTACTTC. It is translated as CASATSGRAYEQYF.